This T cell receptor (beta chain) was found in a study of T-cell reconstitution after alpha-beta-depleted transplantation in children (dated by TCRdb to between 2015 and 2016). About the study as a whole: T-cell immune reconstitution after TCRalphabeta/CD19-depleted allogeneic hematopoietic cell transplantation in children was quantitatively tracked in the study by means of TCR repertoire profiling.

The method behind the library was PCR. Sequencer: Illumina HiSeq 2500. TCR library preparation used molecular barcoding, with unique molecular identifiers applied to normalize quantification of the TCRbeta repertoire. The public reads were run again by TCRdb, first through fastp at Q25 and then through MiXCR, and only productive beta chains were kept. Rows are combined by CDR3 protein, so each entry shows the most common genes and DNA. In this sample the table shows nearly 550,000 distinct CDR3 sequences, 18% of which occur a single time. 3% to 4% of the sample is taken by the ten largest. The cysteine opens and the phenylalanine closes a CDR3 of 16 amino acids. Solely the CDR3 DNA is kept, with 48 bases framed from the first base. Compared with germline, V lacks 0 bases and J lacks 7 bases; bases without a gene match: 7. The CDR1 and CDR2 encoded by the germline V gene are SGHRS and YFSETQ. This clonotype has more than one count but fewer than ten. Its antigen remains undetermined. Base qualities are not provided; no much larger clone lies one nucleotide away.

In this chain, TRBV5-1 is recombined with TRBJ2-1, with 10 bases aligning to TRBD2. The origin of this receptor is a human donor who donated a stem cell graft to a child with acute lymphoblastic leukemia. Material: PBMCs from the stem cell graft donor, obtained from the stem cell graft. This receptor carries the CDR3 CASSLGLAGRKNEQFF. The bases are TGCGCCAGCAGCTTGGGACTAGCGGGCCGCAAGAATGAGCAGTTCTTC.